Shown below are 9 T cell receptor beta chains from a single sample sequenced in a study of response to subunit inactivated influenza vaccine (dated by TCRdb to 2016 to 2019). The method behind the library was RT-PCR. The sequencer was an Illumina HiSeq 2500. Using fastp at Q25 and MiXCR, TCRdb reprocessed the public reads and kept productive beta chains. Here each entry gathers all rows of one CDR3 protein and keeps the most common genes and DNA. The sample table lists around 790,000 distinct CDR3 sequences, 21% of them with a count of one. 10% of the sample lies in the top ten. Specimen: PBMCs from blood, collected around 5 days after vaccination. The receptor set was obtained from a man in his forties or fifties who received an inactivated influenza vaccine. Donor details come from another sample of the same person, matched by shared clones.

The table lists this clonotype with a few counts. This rearrangement joins TRBV5-1 to TRBJ2-5; D gene ambiguous. The CDR3 is 13 amino acids. Trimming removed 4 bases from V and 7 bases from J, with 14 bases in between. The germline V gene encodes CDR1 SGHRS and CDR2 YFSETQ. CDR3 coding DNA: TGCGCCAGCAGCAGCAGTTCGGTGAGGACCCAGTACTTC. It yields the protein CASSSSSVRTQYF.

This clonotype showed up just a few times. The chain employs TRBV28 and TRBJ2-7, with 10 bases fitting TRBD1. Germline-derived CDR1 and CDR2 are MDHEN and SYDVKM. The CDR3 is 14 residues long. Trimming took 10 bases from V and 3 from J; bases not matched to a gene: 9. CDR3 in amino acids: CATYSGTGVYEQYF. DNA of the CDR3: TGTGCCACCTATTCCGGGACAGGGGTCTACGAGCAGTACTTC.

The chain carries TRBV5-1 and TRBJ2-2; TRBD1 aligns across 7 bases. The CDR3 extends over 14 amino acids. Germline CDR1 and CDR2: SGHRS and YFSETQ. V shed 2 bases, J shed 6 bases, and the junction held 4 bases outside the gene matches. CDR3 DNA: TGCGCCAGCAGCTTAACAGGGGTCCCCGGGGAGCTGTTTTTT. Protein product: CASSLTGVPGELFF.

This clonotype appeared many times. The rearrangement uses TRBV5-1 and TRBJ1-1; D is perhaps TRBD1 (5 bases). Germline assignment: CDR1 SGHRS and CDR2 YFSETQ. This CDR3 contains 15 residues. Trimming took 4 bases from V and 4 from J, leaving 17 bases between them. The CDR3 DNA sequence: TGCGCCAGCAGCCTAGACCCGGTCGGGGGCACTGAAGCTTTCTTT. Translating it yields CASSLDPVGGTEAFF. The full variable domain, in which reference TRBV5-1 and TRBJ1-1 provide the parts outside the CDR3, is KAGVTQTPRYLIKTRGQQVTLSCSPISGHRSVSWYQQTPGQGLQFLFEYFSETQRNKGNFPGRFSGRQFSNSRSEMNVSTLELGDSALYLCASSLDPVGGTEAFFGQGTRLTVV.

The chain has TRBV28 and TRBJ2-3; TRBD2 matches 9 bases. Germline values: CDR1 MDHEN, CDR2 SYDVKM. J lost 5 bases, V lost 6 bases, and 12 bases had no gene match. The CDR3 sequence is 16 residues long. The CDR3 loop is CASRPIAGVIRDTQYF. The CDR3 region has the DNA TGTGCCAGCAGGCCTATAGCGGGGGTAATTCGAGATACGCAGTATTTT.

The rearrangement links TRBV7-9 to TRBJ2-7; 9 bases align to TRBD2. Germline CDR1 and CDR2: SEHNR and FQNEAQ (reference sequence). Germline trimming cut 7 bases from V and 0 bases from J; bases unmatched to any gene: 10. This CDR3 is 16 amino acids long. DNA for the CDR3: TGTGCCAGCACCGGAGGGAGCGGGAGGTTCTCCTACGAGCAGTACTTC. Translated, it gives CASTGGSGRFSYEQYF.

Only a few counts were recorded for this clonotype. An end of the junction does not agree with germline; a read error may underlie this. This chain connects TRBV6-5 to TRBJ1-1, with D perhaps TRBD1 (5 bases). The CDR3 runs 15 residues. Germline loops: CDR1 MNHEY, CDR2 SVGAGI. The CDR3 sequence is CASSHSGRINTEAFF. CDR3 in DNA: TGTGCCAGCAGTCACTCGGGACGGATTAACACTGAAGCTTTCTTT.

The chain employs TRBV5-6 and TRBJ2-7, with 9 bases aligning to TRBD1. After removal of 4 bases from V and 4 bases from J, the junction contained 6 bases not matched to a gene. This CDR3 has 14 amino acids. CDR1 is SGHDT and CDR2 is YYEEEE in the germline V gene. The CDR3 DNA follows: TGTGCCAGCAGCCAGGGACAGGGACAGTACGAGCAGTACTTC. Translating gives CASSQGQGQYEQYF.

This chain links TRBV7-9 with TRBJ2-7, with TRBD1 matching 11 bases. The CDR3 has 15 amino acids. Germline V gives CDR1 SEHNR, CDR2 FQNEAQ (reference sequence). V was pared by 5 bases and J by 5 bases, with 8 bases of the junction left unmatched. The CDR3 sequence: CASSRDGTGGNEQYF. The CDR3 DNA reads as TGTGCCAGCAGCAGAGATGGGACAGGGGGGAACGAGCAGTACTTC.